Below, 18 T cell receptor beta chains from the same sample are listed, as sequenced in a study of spatial heterogeneity in lung cancer. Time point denoted: blood at routine non-recurrence follow-up after resection. TCRdb called the 5' RACE reads again in MiXCR, with one record for every CDR3 protein. Of about 38,000 distinct CDR3 sequences listed, around 6.9% are singletons. Specimen: PBMCs, collected at follow-up. These receptors all stem from a male donor with early-stage non-small cell lung cancer.

This clonotype was seen many times. The V call is TRBV7-8, the J call TRBJ2-7; no clear D. Trimming took off 5 bases at V and 4 bases at J, with 12 bases between the two ends. Germline-derived CDR1 and CDR2 are SGHVS and FQNEAQ. This CDR3 has 13 amino acids. The CDR3 region has the DNA TGTGCCAGCAGCCGCCCCGAGGAGTACGAGCAGTACTTC. It codes for CASSRPEEYEQYF.

This clonotype was seen ten or more times. The CDR3 region is CASSLFGGAGELFF. The CDR3 DNA sequence: TGTGCCAGCAGTTTATTCGGGGGGGCCGGGGAGCTGTTTTTT. V gene TRBV27 combines with J gene TRBJ2-2, with 8 bases fitting TRBD2. Germline CDR1 is MNHEY and CDR2 is SMNVEV (reference sequence). CDR3 size: 14 residues. The J segment lost 6 bases and the V segment lost 1 base, leaving 1 base of the junction unmatched.

J is TRBJ1-4 and V is TRBV7-9; no firm D call. Trimming removed 5 bases at V and 7 bases at J, with 14 bases between. Germline V CDR1 and CDR2: SEHNR, FQNEAQ (reference sequence). This CDR3 has 14 residues. CDR3 sequence reads: CASSLNGRGEKLFF. For the CDR3, the DNA is TGTGCCAGCAGCCTTAACGGACGAGGTGAAAAACTGTTTTTT.

This clonotype is classed as medium-sized (0.01 to 0.1%). The chain has TRBV12-3 or TRBV12-4 and TRBJ2-3; D is possibly TRBD2 (6 bases). Between the trimmed V and J ends, which lost 6 bases and 4 bases, there was a span of 17 bases. CDR3 length: 15 amino acids. Here the CDR3 reads CASSFNGGGPDTQYF. In DNA form, the CDR3 reads TGTGCCAGCAGCTTTAACGGTGGAGGGCCAGATACGCAGTATTTT.

This clonotype has at least ten counts. The chain combines TRBV7-9 with TRBJ1-1; D is uncertain. Trimming shortened V by 1 base and J by 7 bases, and 1 base separated the two germline ends. CDR1 SEHNR and CDR2 FQNEAQ come from the germline V gene (reference sequence). The CDR3 has 10 amino acids. CDR3 nucleotides: TGTGCCAGCAGCTTAGATGAAGCTTTCTTT. Protein sequence: CASSLDEAFF.

V gene TRBV3-1 combines with J gene TRBJ2-7; D is perhaps TRBD2 (6 bases). The V end lost 3 bases, the J end lost 0 bases, and 9 bases lay between the germline ends. Per the germline V gene, CDR1 is LGHDT and CDR2 is YNNKEL (reference sequence). The CDR3 sequence is 14 residues long. The CDR3 sequence: CASSQRGASYEQYF. The CDR3 DNA reads TGTGCCAGCAGCCAGCGGGGTGCCTCCTACGAGCAGTACTTC.

This clonotype occurred many times. V and J are TRBV12-3 or TRBV12-4 and TRBJ1-3; D not certain. The V gene lost 2 bases and the J gene lost 0 bases, with 11 bases spanning the gap. CDR3 length equals 16 residues. CDR3 residues: CASSLKRPFSGNTIYF. CDR3 bases: TGTGCCAGCAGTTTAAAGCGCCCGTTCTCTGGAAACACCATATATTTT.

In its sample, this clonotype was seen a few times. V gene TRBV27 combines with J gene TRBJ2-1, with D unclear. V lost 6 bases and J lost 6, with 15 bases in between. The V gene's germline CDR1 is MNHEY and CDR2 SMNVEV (reference sequence). This CDR3 comprises 14 residues. The CDR3 loop is CASRAPLPFNEQFF. In nucleotides, the CDR3 is TGTGCCAGCAGGGCACCTCTACCTTTCAATGAGCAGTTCTTC.

This clonotype was seen many times. The V and J genes are TRBV7-6 and TRBJ1-5; possibly TRBD1 for D (5 bases). The CDR3 has 15 amino acids. V was shortened by 2 bases and J by 2 bases, with 10 bases between the two germline ends. Looked up from germline, CDR1 is SGHVS and CDR2 is FNYEAQ. The CDR3 here is CASSLNAGGNQPQHF. CDR3 sequence (DNA): TGTGCCAGCAGCTTAAATGCGGGGGGCAATCAGCCCCAGCATTTT.

The chain has TRBV25-1 and TRBJ2-3, with D maybe TRBD1 (6 bases). Per germline, CDR1 MGHDK and CDR2 SYGVNS. Deletions cut 7 bases from V and 0 bases from J, with 8 bases between. This CDR3 region has 13 residues. In DNA form, the CDR3 reads TGTGCCAGCAAAGGACAGAGCACAGATACGCAGTATTTT. Amino acids: CASKGQSTDTQYF. The full variable domain, completed using reference TRBV25-1 and TRBJ2-3, is EADIYQTPRYLVIGTGKKITLECSQTMGHDKMYWYQQDPGMELHLIHYSYGVNSTEKGDLSSESTVSRIRTEHFPLTLESARPSHTSQYLCASKGQSTDTQYFGPGTRLTVL.

This clonotype was counted many times. The chain links TRBV6-5 to TRBJ2-3; D remains ambiguous. Trimming took 6 bases from V and 2 from J, leaving 15 bases between them. The CDR3 has 15 amino acids. Germline lookup yields CDR1 MNHEY and CDR2 SVGAGI. The CDR3 coding sequence is TGTGCCAGCAGAGTTGGTCAGCACGCCACAGATACGCAGTATTTT. Residues: CASRVGQHATDTQYF.

The V gene is TRBV5-4, the J gene TRBJ2-3, with TRBD2 matching 8 bases. In germline, CDR1 is SGHNT, CDR2 YYREEE (reference sequence). This CDR3 is built from 15 residues. With V trimmed by 0 bases and J by 3 bases, 3 bases remained unmatched. DNA of the CDR3: TGTGCCAGCAGCTTGGCGGGGGGGCCGACAGATACGCAGTATTTT. This sequence encodes CASSLAGGPTDTQYF.

This clonotype was seen a handful of times. The chain links TRBV10-3 to TRBJ2-7; perhaps TRBD1 as D (6 bases). Trimming removed 4 bases at V and 3 bases at J, with 13 bases between. The CDR3 is made up of 14 amino acids. Per the germline V gene, CDR1 is ENHRY and CDR2 is SYGVKD. The CDR3 loop is CAISVGQNLYEQYF. CDR3 in DNA: TGTGCCATCAGTGTTGGACAGAATCTCTACGAGCAGTACTTC.

V gene TRBV18 combines with J gene TRBJ2-2; no clear D gene. Germline V lookup: CDR1 KGHSH, CDR2 LQKENI. The CDR3 spans 13 residues. The V gene lost 11 bases and the J gene lost 2 bases, with 12 bases spanning the gap. CDR3 loop: CAGCRPNTGELFF. Here the CDR3 DNA reads TGTGCCGGCTGTCGACCAAACACCGGGGAGCTGTTTTTT.

This clonotype has ten or more counts. The chain links TRBV2 to TRBJ2-1; D unresolved. The CDR3 totals 15 residues. The germline V and J ends were trimmed by 2 bases and 1 base, with 9 bases remaining between them. The germline V gene has CDR1 SNHLY and CDR2 FYNNEI. The CDR3 region has the DNA TGTGCCAGCAGTGAAAGAAGGAGTTCCTACAATGAGCAGTTCTTC. It translates to CASSERRSSYNEQFF.

This clonotype has a count of ten or more. The V call is TRBV5-1, the J call TRBJ1-1, with D maybe TRBD1 (5 bases). The CDR3 has 15 amino acids. Between the trimmed V and J ends, which lost 0 bases and 1 base, there was a span of 10 bases. Germline V gene lookup returns CDR1 SGHRS and CDR2 YFSETQ. CDR3 amino acids: CASSLVAGKNTEAFF. In nucleotides, the CDR3 is TGCGCCAGCAGCTTGGTTGCAGGGAAGAACACTGAAGCTTTCTTT.

At least ten counts were recorded for this clonotype. The J gene is TRBJ2-2, the V gene TRBV7-6; either TRBD1 or TRBD2 may fit D (6 bases each). With 7 bases removed from V and 3 bases from J, the gap between germline ends came to 15 bases. The CDR3 is 15 amino acids. Germline CDR1 reads SGHVS; CDR2 reads FNYEAQ. The CDR3 DNA sequence: TGTGCCAGCAAGGAGGGGGGTGGCTACACCGGGGAGCTGTTTTTT. This encodes CASKEGGGYTGELFF.

This clonotype ranks as medium-sized. The J gene is TRBJ2-7, the V gene TRBV20-1; a possible D gene is TRBD2 (5 bases). Germline CDR1 is DFQATT and CDR2 is SNEGSKA (reference sequence). The CDR3 has 13 amino acids. Between the trimmed V and J ends, which lost 2 bases and 4 bases, there was a span of 12 bases. DNA for the CDR3: TGCAGTGCTAGAAGGGAGCTGCATTACGAGCAGTACTTC. This codes for CSARRELHYEQYF.